The 18 T cell receptor beta chains listed next were all sequenced from one sample in a study of cytomegalovirus exposure and HLA in healthy donors. TCRdb's copy holds only in-frame clones and misses some; the assay was immunoSEQ multiplex PCR. The sample consists of some 170,000 clones, around nine tenths of them appearing once. Sequences were obtained from PBMCs. The receptors were gathered from a man between 18 and 29 years old in good health and CMV-seropositive.

The J gene is TRBJ2-1, the V gene TRBV7-3, with TRBD1 matching 7 bases. Germline values: CDR1 SGHTA, CDR2 FQGTGA. CDR3 length: 14 amino acids. V lost 5 bases to trimming and J lost 8 bases; unmatched junction nucleotides: 9. CDR3 DNA: TGTGCCAGCAGCACAGGGGCTTGGGGAGATGAGCAGTTCTTC. Amino acid sequence: CASSTGAWGDEQFF.

V and J are TRBV11-2 and TRBJ2-1; 8 bases agree with TRBD2. There are 17 residues in the CDR3. The J segment lost 8 bases and the V segment lost 3 bases, leaving 15 bases of the junction unmatched. Germline loops: CDR1 SGHAT, CDR2 FQNNGV. CDR3 in DNA: TGTGCCAGCAGCTTCCCCGCCGGTAGGACTAGCTTCGATGAGCAGTTCTTC. Protein product: CASSFPAGRTSFDEQFF.

This clone was seen once. In DNA, the CDR3 is TGTGCCAGCTCACCTCCGGACTCAGGAGAGCAGTACTTC. It specifies CASSPPDSGEQYF. The chain carries TRBV18 and TRBJ2-7; TRBD2 is a possible D gene (5 bases). With 3 bases removed from V and 7 bases from J, the gap between germline ends came to 13 bases. The CDR3 totals 13 residues. Germline V gene data show CDR1 as KGHSH and CDR2 as LQKENI.

The V and J genes are TRBV7-9 and TRBJ2-5; D remains unclear. There are 12 residues in the CDR3. V dropped 5 bases and J dropped 9 bases, with 13 bases sitting between them. Germline V gene data show CDR1 as SEHNR and CDR2 as FQNEAQ (reference sequence). The DNA for the CDR3 is TGTGCCAGCAGCGAAGCCCTTATGGCCCAGTACTTC. This gives the protein CASSEALMAQYF.

J is TRBJ2-2 and V is TRBV28, with 8 bases that match TRBD1. CDR1 is MDHEN, CDR2 SYDVKM, per germline. This CDR3 has 15 residues. V shed 4 bases and J 7 bases; nucleotides not matched to a gene: 8. The CDR3: CASSSHTGGIGELFF. The CDR3 nucleotides are TGTGCCAGCAGTTCCCATACAGGGGGGATCGGGGAGCTGTTTTTT.

The chain uses TRBV28 and TRBJ2-1; TRBD1 might be the D (6 bases). Germline V gene sequence: CDR1 MDHEN, CDR2 SYDVKM. The CDR3 contains 15 residues. V was trimmed by 5 bases and J by 3 bases, leaving 14 bases between them. The CDR3 DNA sequence: TGTGCCAGCAGTGCGCAAAGGGGGATCTACAATGAGCAGTTCTTC. Protein sequence: CASSAQRGIYNEQFF.

This clone was counted a few times. The J gene is TRBJ1-5, the V gene TRBV6-5; 11 positions agree with TRBD1. V was pared by 6 bases and J by 6 bases, with 7 bases of the junction left unmatched. This CDR3 comprises 15 residues. Germline CDR1 and CDR2: MNHEY and SVGAGI. The CDR3 sequence is CASRRSGQGGQPQHF. In nucleotides, the CDR3 is TGTGCCAGCAGGAGGTCGGGACAGGGGGGTCAGCCCCAGCATTTT.

This chain uses TRBV5-4 with TRBJ2-5; TRBD1 matches 10 bases. The CDR3 extends over 15 amino acids. The junction had 8 bases not matched to a gene; V was cut back by 4 bases and J by 5 bases. From germline, CDR1 is SGHNT and CDR2 YYREEE (reference sequence). CDR3 in amino acids: CASSRDRGVSETQYF. The CDR3 DNA follows: TGTGCCAGCAGCAGGGACAGGGGAGTGTCGGAGACCCAGTACTTC.

V usage is TRBV29-1 and J usage is TRBJ2-6; no reliable D call. Trimming stripped 1 base from V and 4 bases from J, with 5 bases between. The germline V gene has CDR1 SQVTM and CDR2 ANQGSEA. CDR3 length equals 13 residues. The CDR3 DNA sequence: TGCAGCGTTGAAGTAACAGGGGCCAACGTCCTGACTTTC. This codes for CSVEVTGANVLTF.

The J gene is TRBJ2-7, the V gene TRBV5-4; perhaps TRBD1 as D (6 bases). Trimming pared 1 base from V and 5 bases from J, leaving 16 bases between. Germline CDR1 is SGHNT and CDR2 is YYREEE (reference sequence). This CDR3 spans 15 amino acids. The CDR3 loop is CASSLSPQGTNEQYF. The CDR3 DNA is TGTGCCAGCAGCTTGTCCCCACAGGGAACCAACGAGCAGTACTTC.

The chain uses TRBV13 and TRBJ1-1; D not resolved. Germline CDR1 and CDR2: PRHDT and FYEKMQ (reference sequence). Trimming left V 5 bases short and J 10 bases short, with 14 bases between. This CDR3 is 12 amino acids long. CDR3 nucleotide sequence: TGTGCCAGCAGCCGCGCCTCCGAGGGAGCTTTCTTT. Translation: CASSRASEGAFF.

This clone was found a few times. The V call is TRBV7-2, the J call TRBJ1-3; the D gene is possibly TRBD1 (5 bases). Trimming pared 5 bases from V and 4 bases from J, leaving 9 bases between. The CDR3 is made up of 13 amino acids. The germline V gene has CDR1 SGHTA and CDR2 FQGNSA. The CDR3 nucleotides read TGTGCCAGCAGCCCTAGACAGGGAAACACCATATATTTT. Amino acids: CASSPRQGNTIYF.

The chain employs TRBV28 and TRBJ1-2; 7 bases match TRBD1. The CDR3 has 15 amino acids. With V trimmed by 7 bases and J by 0 bases, 8 bases remained unmatched. Germline CDR1 MDHEN, CDR2 SYDVKM. The CDR3: CASISQGMANYGYTF. DNA for the CDR3: TGTGCCAGCATATCACAGGGGATGGCTAACTATGGCTACACCTTC.

V and J are TRBV5-8 and TRBJ2-1; possibly TRBD2 for D (6 bases). Germline CDR1 and CDR2: SGHTS and YDEGEE. This CDR3 comprises 15 residues. Trimming pared 0 bases from V and 6 bases from J, leaving 13 bases between. The CDR3 here is CASSLDLASLNEQFF. CDR3 nucleotide sequence: TGTGCCAGCAGCTTGGACCTAGCGTCACTCAATGAGCAGTTCTTC.

The chain couples TRBV6-1 to TRBJ2-7; no firm D call. The germline V and J ends were trimmed by 6 bases and 7 bases, with 7 bases remaining between them. The length of the CDR3 is 10 residues. Germline CDR1 reads MNHNS; CDR2 reads SASEGT. Here the CDR3 DNA reads TGTGCCAGCAGAGCGCGTGAGCAGTACTTC. This sequence encodes CASRAREQYF.

The chain carries TRBV28 and TRBJ1-4, with D maybe TRBD1 (5 bases). The germline gives CDR1 MDHEN, CDR2 SYDVKM. Trimming took off 8 bases at V and 10 bases at J, with 11 bases between the two ends. The CDR3 length is 11 residues. This chain's CDR3 is CASGLGAKLFF. The CDR3 bases are TGTGCCAGCGGGCTTGGGGCAAAACTGTTTTTT.

The chain carries TRBV7-3 and TRBJ2-3, with 11 bases matching TRBD1. Per the germline V gene, CDR1 is SGHTA and CDR2 is FQGTGA. The CDR3 length is 15 residues. V shed 4 bases and J 2 bases; nucleotides not matched to a gene: 2. The CDR3 region is CASSWTGGNTDTQYF. CDR3 in DNA: TGTGCCAGCAGCTGGACAGGGGGCAACACAGATACGCAGTATTTT.

CDR3 nucleotide sequence: TGTGCCAGTAGTGTAGGCGGGACGGTCCGCGAGCAGTACTTC. Its translation is CASSVGGTVREQYF. The chain employs TRBV19 and TRBJ2-7; TRBD2 is a possible D gene (6 bases). Germline loops: CDR1 LNHDA, CDR2 SQIVND (reference sequence). The V end lost 5 bases, the J end lost 6 bases, and 17 bases lay between the germline ends. CDR3 length equals 14 residues.